This T cell receptor beta chain is from a study of blood T cells in healthy people across ages. Study outcomes and limitations: For the donors, CMV status was unknown and possibly confounded expanded clonotype changes. Greater diversity and more naive CD4+ cells were seen in long-lived donors than in aged donors.

The use of a sample-barcoded 5' primer and a J-beta primer mix characterized a second PCR of roughly 6 to 11 cycles. Via MiXCR, TCRdb re-called the 5' RACE reads, giving one row per CDR3 protein. The sample comprises about a million distinct CDR3 sequences, 48% of which are singletons, and roughly 12% rests with the top ten. CDR3 length: 14 residues. Germline assignment: CDR1 LGHDT and CDR2 YNNKEL (reference sequence). Losses at the gene ends were 0 bases for V and 6 bases for J; bases not matched to a gene: 2. Details on this clonotype: The target antigen is unknown.

This receptor was identified in a man aged 25 to 40 in good health. The V gene is TRBV3-1, the J gene TRBJ2-3; 8 bases are shared with TRBD1. What was sequenced was blood. CDR3 sequence reads: CASSQDYRGDTQYF. CDR3 DNA: TGTGCCAGCAGCCAAGATTACAGGGGGGATACGCAGTATTTT.